This record concerns one T cell receptor (beta chain) sequence. This entry is derived from a study of blood T cell repertoires in COVID-19. For the study at large: Sites across the United States, Italy and Spain contributed samples from acute and convalescent COVID-19. From T cells, B-cell-depleted T cells, or PBMCs came the material, which was cDNA or gDNA.

This CDR3 is 20 amino acids long. V lost 1 base to trimming and J lost 7 bases; unmatched junction nucleotides: 22. Looked up from germline, CDR1 is SGDLS and CDR2 is YYNGEE. In the original workflow: Reference gene primers were amplified, and this amplification served to estimate nucleated cell counts. Assay: immunoSEQ multiplex PCR; the TCRdb copy retains only in-frame clones and omits some. V, J and clone size are taken as reported in that table, and D and trimming were inferred from the DNA itself. The profile shows 200,000 to 250,000 clones, around nine tenths of them singletons. V is TRBV9 and J is TRBJ2-1; 8 bases line up with TRBD2. This TCR derives from a woman between 18 and 29 years old who had recovered from COVID-19. The sample taken for sequencing was peripheral blood. The CDR3 protein is CASSVRVGTKRGFLWNEQFF. The CDR3 bases are TGTGCCAGCAGCGTACGAGTTGGGACTAAGCGGGGGTTCTTATGGAATGAGCAGTTCTTC.